One sample yielded the 29 T cell receptor beta chains listed below, sequenced in a study of T cells after posttransplantation cyclophosphamide. Treatment was busulfan-fludarabine conditioning, a marrow graft, and cyclophosphamide on days +3 and +4. The method was immunoSEQ multiplex PCR; TCRdb's version includes in-frame clones alone and lacks a portion of them. The table lists some 11,000 clones, with no singletons. This sample comprised PBMCs, obtained after allogeneic stem cell transplant with posttransplant cyclophosphamide. The receptors were sampled from a female patient between 40 and 50 years old who received an allogeneic stem cell transplant from a related donor, was CMV-positive, and had acute GVHD only. The T cells may come from the graft donor.

The chain carries TRBV7-2 and TRBJ1-1; maybe TRBD1 (5 bases). V lost 1 base and J 0 bases, leaving 6 bases between the germline ends. CDR1 is SGHTA and CDR2 is FQGNSA in the germline V gene. This CDR3 region has 14 residues. CDR3 region: CASSLGGVNTEAFF. CDR3 DNA: TGTGCCAGCAGCTTAGGGGGGGTGAACACTGAAGCTTTCTTT.

This clone came up many times. The chain combines TRBV5-1 with TRBJ2-1, with TRBD2 matching 8 bases. The germline CDR1 and CDR2 sequences are SGHRS and YFSETQ. The V gene end was trimmed by 4 bases and the J gene end by 7 bases; junction bases not matched to a gene: 4. The CDR3 covers 13 residues. CDR3 bases: TGCGCCAGCAGCCCAAGCGGGGGAAATGAGCAGTTCTTC. This translates into CASSPSGGNEQFF.

This clone showed up many times. The rearrangement links TRBV7-6 to TRBJ2-1, with 9 nucleotides matching TRBD2. The CDR3 covers 15 residues. V dropped 3 bases and J dropped 4; count of bases not matched to a gene: 4. The germline gives CDR1 SGHVS, CDR2 FNYEAQ. The CDR3 is CASSLNAGGYNEQFF. The CDR3 nucleotides are TGTGCCAGCAGCTTGAATGCGGGAGGGTACAATGAGCAGTTCTTC.

This clone was found many times. This sequence joins TRBV1 and TRBJ2-1; TRBD2 is the table's D call, not checked against the DNA. TRBV1 is marked as a pseudogene. This CDR3 spans 12 amino acids. The CDR3 nucleotides are TGCACCAGCAGCCTCTCTGAGCGGGAGCAGTTCTTC. As protein: CTSSLSEREQFF.

This clone was picked up many times. The chain combines TRBV13 with TRBJ1-3; D ambiguous. The germline CDR1 and CDR2 sequences are PRHDT and FYEKMQ (reference sequence). The CDR3 runs 12 residues. The V end was cut by 1 base, the J end by 5 bases, with 3 bases between. The CDR3 bases are TGTGCCAGCAGCTTAGTTAGAAACACCATATATTTT. Translating gives CASSLVRNTIYF.

This clone has at least ten counts. V and J are TRBV27 and TRBJ2-3; D is unresolved. V was pared by 2 bases and J by 6 bases, with 12 bases between. The CDR3 is 14 amino acids. CDR1 is MNHEY and CDR2 is SMNVEV in the germline V gene (reference sequence). The CDR3: CASSLRLETDTQYF. The DNA for the CDR3 is TGTGCCAGCAGTTTAAGGCTAGAAACTGATACGCAGTATTTT.

In its sample, this clone was seen many times. This chain links TRBV6-1 with TRBJ2-2; D uncertain. The V end was cut by 7 bases, the J end by 2 bases, with 11 bases between. Germline V gives CDR1 MNHNS, CDR2 SASEGT. This CDR3 spans 14 amino acids. DNA for the CDR3: TGTGCCAGCATTCTGACTCTTAACACCGGGGAGCTGTTTTTT. Its protein product is CASILTLNTGELFF.

The chain has TRBV25-1 and TRBJ2-3; D might be TRBD2 (6 bases). The CDR3 extends over 16 amino acids. The V and J ends lost 4 bases and 4 bases respectively, with 18 bases between them. Per germline, CDR1 MGHDK and CDR2 SYGVNS. CDR3 sequence (DNA): TGTGCCAGCAGTGGACCCCAGCGGGTTGGTCCAGATACGCAGTATTTT. Its translation is CASSGPQRVGPDTQYF.

The chain links TRBV11-3 to TRBJ2-5, with unresolved D. The CDR3 totals 15 residues. Germline V gives CDR1 SGHNT, CDR2 YENEEA. The V and J ends lost 2 bases and 5 bases respectively, with 15 bases between them. Written as DNA, the CDR3 is TGTGCCAGCAGCTTAATCCAGGATGTAGACGAGACCCAGTACTTC. This sequence encodes CASSLIQDVDETQYF. Using reference TRBV11-3 and TRBJ2-5 for the parts outside the CDR3, the full variable domain is EAGVVQSPRYKIIEKKQPVAFWCNPISGHNTLYWYLQNLGQGPELLIRYENEEAVDDSQLPKDRFSAERLKGVDSTLKIQPAELGDSAVYLCASSLIQDVDETQYFGPGTRLLVL.

The chain combines TRBV15 with TRBJ2-1, with 13 bases matching TRBD2. This CDR3 has 17 residues. Germline V gene sequence: CDR1 LNHNV, CDR2 YYDKDF (reference sequence). The ends lost 0 bases at V and 9 bases at J; junction bases unmatched: 8. CDR3 nucleotide sequence: TGTGCCACCAGCAGAGATTCACTAGCGGGAGGGCTGGGTGAGCAGTTCTTC. Translating it yields CATSRDSLAGGLGEQFF.

This clone came up many times. The chain employs TRBV19 and TRBJ1-1, with D tentatively TRBD1 (6 bases). Germline V gene data show CDR1 as LNHDA and CDR2 as SQIVND (reference sequence). V lost 6 bases and J 4 bases, leaving 24 bases between the germline ends. There are 17 residues in the CDR3. The CDR3 region has the DNA TGTGCCAGTAGCCTGACGACAGGACGCGTTGTGGGCACTGAAGCTTTCTTT. Amino acid sequence: CASSLTTGRVVGTEAFF.

This clone was found many times. The V and J genes are TRBV29-1 and TRBJ1-3, with D perhaps TRBD1 (5 bases). The CDR3 runs 15 residues. The V gene lost 0 bases and the J gene lost 2 bases, with 11 bases spanning the gap. Germline V lookup: CDR1 SQVTM, CDR2 ANQGSEA. The CDR3 here is CSVEEEGRTGNTIYF. DNA of the CDR3: TGCAGCGTTGAAGAGGAGGGGAGGACTGGAAACACCATATATTTT.

This clone was detected ten times or more. V usage is TRBV5-1 and J usage is TRBJ2-1; possible D gene TRBD1, 5 bases. The CDR3 runs to 12 residues. From germline, CDR1 is SGHRS and CDR2 YFSETQ. The germline V and J ends were trimmed by 5 bases and 7 bases, with 10 bases remaining between them. The CDR3 spells CASSLGVNEQFF. The CDR3 nucleotides read TGCGCCAGCAGTCTAGGGGTGAATGAGCAGTTCTTC.

This clone was observed at least ten times. This chain links TRBV5-1 with TRBJ2-1, with 8 bases fitting TRBD1. CDR1 and CDR2 (germline): SGHRS, YFSETQ. The CDR3 covers 15 residues. After removal of 0 bases from V and 6 bases from J, the junction contained 5 bases not matched to a gene. CDR3 sequence reads: CASSLGQGAVNEQFF. The CDR3 nucleotides are TGCGCCAGCAGCTTGGGTCAGGGGGCGGTCAATGAGCAGTTCTTC. The full variable domain, its missing parts supplied by reference TRBV5-1 and TRBJ2-1, is KAGVTQTPRYLIKTRGQQVTLSCSPISGHRSVSWYQQTPGQGLQFLFEYFSETQRNKGNFPGRFSGRQFSNSRSEMNVSTLELGDSALYLCASSLGQGAVNEQFFGPGTRLTVL.

In regard to this clone: The sample holds other DNA sequences that translate to the same CDR3. The chain joins TRBV4-3 to TRBJ2-1; no definite D call. The V gene's germline CDR1 is LGHNA and CDR2 YSLEER. The germline V and J ends were trimmed by 0 bases and 6 bases, with 9 bases remaining between them. CDR3 length: 14 amino acids. The CDR3 nucleotides read TGCGCCAGCAGCCAAGAGTGGAGCGCCAATGAGCAGTTCTTC. It yields the protein CASSQEWSANEQFF.

This clone was recorded at least ten times. The V call is TRBV14, the J call TRBJ2-6; 8 positions match TRBD2. The CDR3 totals 18 residues. Germline loops: CDR1 SGHDN, CDR2 FVKESK. Germline trimming cut 6 bases from V and 3 bases from J; bases unmatched to any gene: 13. The DNA of the CDR3 is TGTGCCAGCAGAGAGGCGGCTAGCGGGCTGGGTGGGGCCAACGTCCTGACTTTC. Translating it yields CASREAASGLGGANVLTF.

This clone has at least ten counts. The chain couples TRBV5-1 to TRBJ1-1; D is uncertain. Germline assignment: CDR1 SGHRS and CDR2 YFSETQ. The CDR3 is 14 amino acids. V was trimmed by 4 bases and J by 2 bases, leaving 12 bases between them. CDR3 residues: CASSEQNTNTEAFF. DNA for the CDR3: TGCGCCAGCAGCGAACAGAACACAAACACTGAAGCTTTCTTT.

The sample holds many counts of this clone. This chain connects TRBV5-1 to TRBJ2-4; D is ambiguous. The CDR3 contains 15 residues. CDR1 and CDR2 from the germline V gene are SGHRS and YFSETQ. The germline V and J ends were trimmed by 9 bases and 6 bases, with 22 bases remaining between them. CDR3 amino acids: CATPDSDKAPNIQYF. DNA for the CDR3: TGCGCCACCCCGGATTCTGACAAAGCCCCAAACATTCAGTACTTC.

This clone was counted at least ten times. The CDR3 coding sequence is TGTGCCAGCAGTTACTCGAACGGGGTGAACACTGAAGCTTTCTTT. It translates to CASSYSNGVNTEAFF. The rearrangement joins TRBV6-6 to TRBJ1-1; the D is unclear. Germline V CDR1 and CDR2: MNHNY, SVGAGI (reference sequence). The V end was cut by 0 bases, the J end by 0 bases, with 8 bases between. The CDR3 spans 15 residues.

This clone turned up a few times. The rearrangement uses TRBV25-1 and TRBJ2-5, with 7 bases matching TRBD1. J gave up 5 bases and V 5 bases, and 8 bases lay outside the gene matches. The CDR3 sequence is 14 residues long. CDR1 is MGHDK and CDR2 is SYGVNS in the germline V gene. CDR3 loop: CASSLGQVGETQYF. CDR3 coding DNA: TGTGCCAGCAGTCTCGGACAGGTCGGGGAGACCCAGTACTTC. The complete variable domain, with remaining parts taken from reference TRBV25-1 and TRBJ2-5, reads EADIYQTPRYLVIGTGKKITLECSQTMGHDKMYWYQQDPGMELHLIHYSYGVNSTEKGDLSSESTVSRIRTEHFPLTLESARPSHTSQYLCASSLGQVGETQYFGPGTRLLVL.

This clone appeared many times. V and J are TRBV5-1 and TRBJ1-6; no clear D gene. V was clipped by 0 bases and J by 9 bases, with 13 bases between them. Looked up from germline, CDR1 is SGHRS and CDR2 is YFSETQ. The CDR3 covers 15 residues. The CDR3 DNA sequence: TGCGCCAGCAGCTTGGAGTTGGCGACACTTTCACCCCTCCACTTT. It codes for CASSLELATLSPLHF.

In its sample, this clone was seen many times. The V gene is TRBV5-6, the J gene TRBJ1-2, with D perhaps TRBD1 (6 bases). The ends were cut back, 4 bases at V and 6 bases at J, with 19 bases in the middle. Germline CDR1 reads SGHDT; CDR2 reads YYEEEE. CDR3 length: 15 amino acids. The CDR3 reads CASSIGPLGGDGYTF. The CDR3 region has the DNA TGTGCCAGCAGCATCGGGCCCCTTGGGGGCGATGGCTACACCTTC.

The V and J genes are TRBV9 and TRBJ2-1; 7 bases match TRBD2. CDR3 length equals 16 residues. Unmatched junction bases numbered 11, after V lost 0 bases and J lost 8 bases. The germline V gene has CDR1 SGDLS and CDR2 YYNGEE. The CDR3 DNA is TGTGCCAGCAGCGTAGCTACGGGGTGGGGGGGGTATGAGCAGTTCTTC. This codes for CASSVATGWGGYEQFF.

By proportion, this clone is medium-sized. This rearrangement joins TRBV30 to TRBJ2-6; the match to TRBD1 covers 9 bases. Germline V CDR1 and CDR2: GTSNPN, SVGIG (reference sequence). V trimming: 1 base; J trimming: 0 bases; junction bases outside the gene matches: 4. The CDR3 has 17 amino acids. CDR3 sequence reads: CAWSDGTGNSGANVLTF. The CDR3, as DNA: TGTGCCTGGAGTGATGGGACAGGGAACTCTGGGGCCAACGTCCTGACTTTC.

This clone has a handful of counts. The chain employs TRBV28 and TRBJ2-3, with D perhaps TRBD2 (6 bases). The ends were cut back, 2 bases at V and 2 bases at J, with 11 bases in the middle. The germline gives CDR1 MDHEN, CDR2 SYDVKM. The CDR3 runs to 15 residues. CDR3 in DNA: TGTGCCAGCAGTTTAACCGGGGGTACCACAGATACGCAGTATTTT. Its protein is CASSLTGGTTDTQYF.

This clone has ten or more counts. The J gene is TRBJ1-1, the V gene TRBV12-5; TRBD1 aligns across 7 bases. The CDR3 consists of 15 residues. The germline V gene has CDR1 LGHNT and CDR2 FRNRAP. Trimming took 4 bases from V and 1 from J; bases not matched to a gene: 6. Written as DNA, the CDR3 is TGTGCTAGTGGTTACTTACAGGGGAAGAACACTGAAGCTTTCTTT. Its protein product is CASGYLQGKNTEAFF.

In its sample, this clone was seen many times. The V call is TRBV6-1, the J call TRBJ1-6, with TRBD1 matching 10 bases. The CDR3 totals 13 residues. From germline, CDR1 is MNHNS and CDR2 SASEGT. Germline trimming cut 6 bases from V and 11 bases from J; bases unmatched to any gene: 4. The DNA for the CDR3 is TGTGCCAGCAGAACAGGGACAGGGGCACCCCTCCACTTT. Translated, it gives CASRTGTGAPLHF.

The chain employs TRBV28 and TRBJ2-5; 9 bases align to TRBD1. The V gene's germline CDR1 is MDHEN and CDR2 SYDVKM. The CDR3 length is 16 residues. V shed 2 bases, J shed 0 bases, and the junction held 4 bases outside the gene matches. CDR3 loop: CASSLLGTGYQETQYF. CDR3 DNA sequence: TGTGCCAGCAGTTTACTCGGGACAGGGTACCAAGAGACCCAGTACTTC.

This clone has at least ten counts. The CDR3: CASSQADSSTGELFF. Written as DNA, the CDR3 is TGCGCCAGCAGCCAAGCGGACAGTTCCACCGGGGAGCTGTTTTTT. The chain recombines TRBV5-1 with TRBJ2-2, with D possibly being TRBD1 (6 bases). Per the germline V gene, CDR1 is SGHRS and CDR2 is YFSETQ. Trimming pared 4 bases from V and 4 bases from J, leaving 14 bases between. This CDR3 has 15 residues.